This entry is about one T cell receptor (beta chain). With 0 bases clipped from V and 2 bases from J, the junction kept 15 bases outside the gene matches. Germline V gene sequence: CDR1 SGHRS, CDR2 YFSETQ. The CDR3 covers 19 residues. PCR employed 60 Vbeta and 13 Jbeta primers. Data came from immunoSEQ multiplex PCR; TCRdb stores just in-frame clones and leaves some out. The sample spans approximately 120,000 clones; the ten largest clones claim roughly 2%. This record belongs to a study of cytomegalovirus exposure and HLA in healthy donors. The source is a man in his forties in good health and CMV-seronegative. Sequenced sample: PBMCs. The chain has TRBV5-1 and TRBJ2-7; 9 bases align to TRBD2. The CDR3 is CASSLEPRSTSGSPYEQYF. The CDR3, as DNA: TGCGCCAGCAGCTTGGAACCCCGCTCGACTAGCGGCTCACCCTACGAGCAGTACTTC.